This is a list of T cell receptor beta chains from one sample in a study of early T cells in non-severe SARS-CoV-2 infection. TCRdb re-derived calls from the 5' RACE reads in MiXCR, one entry per CDR3 protein. The sample consists of some 28,000 distinct CDR3 sequences, 8.5% to 10% of them appearing once. Sequencing used whole blood. These receptors originate from an adult who was a healthcare worker with PCR-confirmed SARS-CoV-2 infection or an uninfected control (not recorded which). CDR3s include the opening cysteine and the closing phenylalanine or tryptophan. D genes are given only for firm matches. Expanded clones are given a class, and other clones once, few, many or no size at all.

v_gene	abundance	d_gene	j_gene	CDR3aa	CDR3nt
TRBV3-1	many	NA	TRBJ1-2	CASSQDQGYGYTF	TGTGCCAGCAGCCAAGATCAGGGATATGGCTACACCTTC
TRBV5-4	many	NA	TRBJ2-1	CASSFETAYNEQFF	TGTGCCAGCAGCTTCGAGACAGCCTACAATGAGCAGTTCTTC
TRBV12-3/TRBV12-4	many	NA	TRBJ2-7	CASSFRGISYEQYF	TGTGCCAGCAGTTTCCGGGGCATCTCCTACGAGCAGTACTTC
TRBV15	many	NA	TRBJ2-7	CATSSQLPINEQYF	TGTGCCACCAGCAGTCAACTACCCATAAATGAGCAGTACTTC
TRBV7-6	many	NA	TRBJ1-4	CASVGNEKLFF	TGTGCCAGCGTCGGAAATGAAAAACTGTTTTTT
TRBV27	NA	NA	TRBJ1-1	CASSPGTLEAFF	TGTGCCAGCAGCCCCGGGACACTTGAAGCTTTCTTT
TRBV2	few	TRBD2	TRBJ2-2	CASSEELAVNTGELFF	TGTGCCAGCAGTGAAGAGCTAGCGGTGAACACCGGGGAGCTGTTTTTT
TRBV10-3	many	TRBD1	TRBJ1-1	CAISDRPGQGGEAFF	TGTGCCATCAGCGACAGACCGGGACAGGGAGGAGAAGCTTTCTTT
TRBV6-5	many	TRBD2	TRBJ2-7	CASSYRLAGFAYEQYF	TGTGCCAGCAGTTACAGACTAGCGGGGTTTGCCTACGAGCAGTACTTC
TRBV7-2	many	NA	TRBJ2-7	CASSLEGGIDEQYF	TGTGCCAGCAGCTTAGAAGGAGGGATCGACGAGCAGTACTTC
TRBV7-6	NA	NA	TRBJ2-7	CASSLSPNRYYEQYF	TGTGCCAGCAGCTTAAGCCCAAACCGGTACTACGAGCAGTACTTC
TRBV5-1	many	NA	TRBJ1-3	CASSLRGGGNTIYF	TGCGCCAGCAGCCTGAGGGGTGGCGGAAACACCATATATTTT
TRBV29-1	many	TRBD1	TRBJ2-7	CSVAVQPGQGAEQYF	TGCAGCGTTGCTGTACAACCGGGACAGGGGGCCGAGCAGTACTTC
TRBV20-1	NA	NA	TRBJ1-5	CSAKRTAHNQPQHF	TGCAGTGCTAAAAGGACAGCGCATAATCAGCCCCAGCATTTT
TRBV7-2	NA	NA	TRBJ2-7	CASSLSVEQYF	TGTGCCAGCAGCTTAAGCGTCGAGCAGTACTTC
TRBV29-1	NA	NA	TRBJ2-1	CSVVLGNSIPFF	TGCAGCGTTGTCTTAGGGAATTCTATCCCGTTCTTC
TRBV12-3/TRBV12-4	many	NA	TRBJ1-5	CASSPRGNQPQHF	TGTGCCAGCAGTCCTCGTGGCAATCAGCCCCAGCATTTT
TRBV6-6	few	TRBD1	TRBJ1-4	CASRVEGTGEKLFF	TGTGCCAGTCGAGTAGAGGGGACAGGAGAAAAACTGTTTTTT
TRBV18	many	NA	TRBJ2-4	CASSTPGAKNIQYF	TGTGCCAGCTCAACCCCCGGGGCCAAAAACATTCAGTACTTC
TRBV9	many	NA	TRBJ1-4	CASSEQGSNEKLFF	TGTGCCAGCAGCGAACAGGGTTCTAATGAAAAACTGTTTTTT
TRBV18	many	TRBD1	TRBJ2-1	CASSPPTGVPYNEQFF	TGTGCCAGCTCACCTCCGACAGGGGTCCCCTACAATGAGCAGTTCTTC
TRBV4-1	many	TRBD1	TRBJ1-5	CASSQETGGGQPQHF	TGCGCCAGCAGCCAAGAAACAGGGGGCGGACAGCCCCAGCATTTT
TRBV20-1	few	NA	TRBJ2-1	CSVRDKTLLGQFF	TGCAGTGTTAGGGACAAGACACTCCTGGGGCAGTTCTTC
TRBV25-1	many	NA	TRBJ1-2	CASSGKGGGYGYTF	TGTGCCAGCAGTGGGAAAGGGGGTGGATATGGCTACACCTTC
TRBV10-3	NA	NA	TRBJ2-2	CARRAEGTGELFF	TGTGCCAGGAGGGCTGAAGGCACCGGGGAGCTGTTTTTT
TRBV7-3	many	NA	TRBJ2-2	CASSLFQNTGELFF	TGTGCCAGCAGCTTATTTCAGAACACCGGGGAGCTGTTTTTT
TRBV20-1	many	NA	TRBJ2-7	CSARAAEVPLSYEQYF	TGCAGTGCTAGAGCGGCAGAGGTGCCCCTCTCCTACGAGCAGTACTTC
TRBV7-2	many	NA	TRBJ1-5	CASSLGANQPQHF	TGTGCCAGCAGCTTAGGGGCCAATCAGCCCCAGCATTTT
TRBV7-6	few	NA	TRBJ1-1	CASSLRMNTEAFF	TGTGCCAGCAGCTTGAGGATGAACACTGAAGCTTTCTTT
TRBV7-9	many	TRBD1	TRBJ1-1	CASSLGRTGTEAFF	TGTGCCAGCAGCCTTGGGAGGACAGGCACTGAAGCTTTCTTT
TRBV10-3	few	NA	TRBJ1-4	CAISARGLDEKLFF	TGTGCCATCAGTGCTAGGGGACTAGACGAAAAACTGTTTTTT
TRBV29-1	many	NA	TRBJ1-1	CSGEGREGGEAFF	TGCAGCGGTGAAGGCAGGGAGGGGGGTGAAGCTTTCTTT
TRBV7-6	NA	NA	TRBJ2-3	CASSLIGTDTQYF	TGTGCCAGCAGCTTAATTGGCACAGATACGCAGTATTTT
TRBV4-3	few	NA	TRBJ1-3	CASSQDVENTIYF	TGCGCCAGCAGTCAGGACGTAGAAAACACCATATATTTT
TRBV5-1	many	TRBD1	TRBJ1-2	CASSSGQGVYGYTF	TGCGCCAGCAGCTCGGGACAGGGTGTCTATGGCTACACCTTC
TRBV5-6	NA	NA	TRBJ2-5	CASSLEQQIQETQYF	TGTGCCAGCAGCTTGGAACAGCAGATCCAAGAGACCCAGTACTTC
TRBV20-1	many	NA	TRBJ2-7	CSAQGTSSYEQYF	TGCAGTGCCCAAGGGACGAGCTCCTACGAGCAGTACTTC
TRBV11-3	NA	NA	TRBJ2-2	CASSHGRAAGELFF	TGTGCCAGCTCCCACGGTCGGGCAGCCGGGGAGCTGTTTTTT
TRBV18	NA	TRBD1	TRBJ1-1	CASSTRPGTGNDMNTEAFF	TGTGCCAGCTCGACTCGACCCGGGACAGGGAACGACATGAACACTGAAGCTTTCTTT
TRBV15	NA	NA	TRBJ2-7	CATSGDSYEQYF	TGTGCCACCAGCGGTGACAGCTACGAGCAGTACTTC
TRBV6-5	NA	NA	TRBJ1-1	CASSGRSEAFF	TGTGCCAGCAGTGGCCGAAGTGAAGCTTTCTTT
TRBV3-1	NA	NA	TRBJ2-7	CASSQEGPLYEQYF	TGTGCCAGCAGCCAAGAGGGGCCTCTCTACGAGCAGTACTTC
TRBV5-1	many	NA	TRBJ1-1	CASSVERAGTEAFF	TGCGCCAGCAGCGTTGAAAGGGCTGGCACTGAAGCTTTCTTT
TRBV30	many	TRBD1	TRBJ2-5	CAWTTGTGGWKETQYF	TGTGCCTGGACCACGGGGACAGGGGGTTGGAAAGAGACCCAGTACTTC
TRBV3-1	few	NA	TRBJ2-7	CASSQTAYEQYF	TGTGCCAGCAGCCAGACAGCCTACGAGCAGTACTTC
TRBV29-1	many	TRBD1	TRBJ2-7	CSVGDTTGAYEQYF	TGCAGCGTTGGCGATACGACAGGGGCCTACGAGCAGTACTTC